This T cell receptor (beta chain) was recovered during a study of regulatory T cells in long-lasting Graves disease. The time point: persistent/refractory GD, antithyroid drugs over 5 years with positive TRAb. There was RNA extracted from PBMCs, and the TCR library was made from it. As a group, patients came from one endocrinology department in Xi'an, China. Assembly of TCR beta libraries relied on iRepertoire HTBI primers together with Arm-PCR of CDR3 regions. TCRdb re-called the multiplex PCR reads with MiXCR, one entry per CDR3 protein. Of 350,000 to 450,000 distinct CDR3 sequences detected, under 25% appear once; the ten largest clones hold approximately 15%. Study results and caveats: TRBV28, TRBJ1-2 and TRBJ2-5 emerged as the favored segments in persistent disease.

This clonotype was recorded many times. What it binds is not known. The CDR3 is 17 residues long. Germline V gene data show CDR1 as SNHLY and CDR2 as FYNNEI. Trimming cost V 1 base and J 6 bases; bases outside gene matches: 11. Sequencing used peripheral blood mononuclear cells (PBMCs), obtained when the disease was refractory, from a patient treated with antithyroid drugs. This clonotype was sampled from a female donor with Graves disease. The V call is TRBV2, the J call TRBJ2-3, with 9 bases lining up with TRBD1. CDR3 bases: TGTGCCAGCAGTGAAGGAATACAGGGGGCCGAGTGGGATACGCAGTATTTT. Translated, it gives CASSEGIQGAEWDTQYF.